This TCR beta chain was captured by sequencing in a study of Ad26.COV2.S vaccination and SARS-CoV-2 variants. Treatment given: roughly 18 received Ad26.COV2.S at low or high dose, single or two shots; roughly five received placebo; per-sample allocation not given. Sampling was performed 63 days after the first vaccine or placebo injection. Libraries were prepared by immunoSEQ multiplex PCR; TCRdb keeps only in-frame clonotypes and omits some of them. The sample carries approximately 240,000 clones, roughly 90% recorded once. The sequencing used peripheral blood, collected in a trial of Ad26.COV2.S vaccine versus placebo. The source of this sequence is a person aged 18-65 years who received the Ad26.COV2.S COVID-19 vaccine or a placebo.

CDR3 loop: CASRLGGWGEAFF. Here the CDR3 DNA reads TGTGCCAGCAGGCTGGGAGGGTGGGGTGAAGCTTTCTTT. The rearrangement links TRBV25-1 to TRBJ1-1; D call uncertain. Germline V gene data show CDR1 as MGHDK and CDR2 as SYGVNS. Trimming shortened V by 6 bases and J by 7 bases, and 15 bases separated the two germline ends. The CDR3 length is 13 residues.